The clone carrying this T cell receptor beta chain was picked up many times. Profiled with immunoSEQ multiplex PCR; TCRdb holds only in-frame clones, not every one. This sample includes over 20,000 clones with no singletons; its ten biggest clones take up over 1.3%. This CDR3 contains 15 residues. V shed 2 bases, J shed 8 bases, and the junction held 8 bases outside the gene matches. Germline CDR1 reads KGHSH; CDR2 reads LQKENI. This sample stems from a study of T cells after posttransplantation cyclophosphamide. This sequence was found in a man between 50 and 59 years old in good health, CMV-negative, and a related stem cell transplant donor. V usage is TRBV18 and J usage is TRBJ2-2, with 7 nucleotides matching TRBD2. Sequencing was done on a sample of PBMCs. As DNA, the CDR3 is TGTGCCAGCTCACCAGGGGCTAGCGGATTTGGGGAGCTGTTTTTT. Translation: CASSPGASGFGELFF. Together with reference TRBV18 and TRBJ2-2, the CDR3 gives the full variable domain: NAGVMQNPRHLVRRRGQEARLRCSPMKGHSHVYWYRQLPEEGLKFMVYLQKENIIDESGMPKERFSAEFPKEGPSILRIQQVVRGDSAAYFCASSPGASGFGELFFGEGSRLTVL.